Described below is a single T cell receptor (beta chain) sequence and its context. Its target is unknown. TCRbeta library construction was performed incorporating unique molecular identifiers. TCRdb re-derived calls from the PCR reads in MiXCR, one entry per CDR3 protein. The data hold about 980,000 distinct CDR3 sequences, with 25% to 35% observed a single time. This sample is part of a study of T-cell reconstitution after alpha-beta-depleted transplantation in children. Findings and limits, study-wide: From surviving recipient T cells and thymic progenitors came the high day-60 TCRbeta diversity observed in some patients. Two months or so post-transplant, alpha-beta T cells reportedly derived from several hundred expanded graft clones. It was newly produced T cells that mostly accounted for T-cell counts and diversity one year after transplant.

The material was PBMCs, mostly from graft donor cells, obtained 360 days after TCRalphabeta/CD19-depleted stem cell transplant. This receptor was identified in a boy under two years old who had a stem cell transplant for SCID, so the T cells may come from the graft donor.

In DNA form, the CDR3 reads TGCGCCAGCAGACGGTTACAGGGACGGGAAGAGACCCAGTACTTC. It codes for CASRRLQGREETQYF. The genes are TRBV5-1 and TRBJ2-5; the D gene is possibly TRBD1 (6 bases). The germline gives CDR1 SGHRS, CDR2 YFSETQ. Trimming shortened V by 5 bases and J by 3 bases, and 17 bases separated the two germline ends. The CDR3 is 15 amino acids.